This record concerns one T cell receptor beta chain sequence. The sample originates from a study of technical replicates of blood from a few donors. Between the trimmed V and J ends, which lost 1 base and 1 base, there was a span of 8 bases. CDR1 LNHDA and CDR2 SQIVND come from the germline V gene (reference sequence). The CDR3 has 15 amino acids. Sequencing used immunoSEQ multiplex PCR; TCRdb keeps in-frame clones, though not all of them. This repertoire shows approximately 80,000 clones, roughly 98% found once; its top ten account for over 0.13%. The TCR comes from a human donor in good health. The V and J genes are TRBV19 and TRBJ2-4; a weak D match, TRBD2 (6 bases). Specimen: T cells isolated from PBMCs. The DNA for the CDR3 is TGTGCCAGTAGTATAGGGGGGGTCGCCAAAAACATTCAGTACTTC. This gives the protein CASSIGGVAKNIQYF.